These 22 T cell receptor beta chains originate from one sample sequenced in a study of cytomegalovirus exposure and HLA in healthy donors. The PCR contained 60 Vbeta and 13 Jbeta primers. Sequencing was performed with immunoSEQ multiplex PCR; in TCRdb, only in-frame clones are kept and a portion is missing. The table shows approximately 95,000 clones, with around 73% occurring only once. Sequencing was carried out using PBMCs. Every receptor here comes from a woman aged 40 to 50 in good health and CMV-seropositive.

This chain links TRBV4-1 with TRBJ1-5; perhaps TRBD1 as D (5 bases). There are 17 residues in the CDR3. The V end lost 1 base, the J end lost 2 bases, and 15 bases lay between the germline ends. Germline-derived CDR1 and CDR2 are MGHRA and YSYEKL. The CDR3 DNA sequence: TGCGCCAGCAGCCAAGCAAATAGAGCGGGGGGCAATCAGCCCCAGCATTTT. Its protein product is CASSQANRAGGNQPQHF.

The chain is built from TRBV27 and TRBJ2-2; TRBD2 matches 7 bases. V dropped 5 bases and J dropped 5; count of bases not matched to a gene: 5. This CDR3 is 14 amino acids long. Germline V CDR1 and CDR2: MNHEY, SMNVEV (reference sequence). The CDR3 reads CASSPRGGTGELFF. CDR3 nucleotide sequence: TGTGCCAGCAGTCCCCGCGGGGGTACCGGGGAGCTGTTTTTT.

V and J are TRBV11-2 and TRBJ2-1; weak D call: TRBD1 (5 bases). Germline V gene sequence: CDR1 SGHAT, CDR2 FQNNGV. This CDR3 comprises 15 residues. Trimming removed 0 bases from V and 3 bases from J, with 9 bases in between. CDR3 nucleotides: TGTGCCAGCAGCTTAGAGGGGCAGAACTACAATGAGCAGTTCTTC. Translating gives CASSLEGQNYNEQFF.

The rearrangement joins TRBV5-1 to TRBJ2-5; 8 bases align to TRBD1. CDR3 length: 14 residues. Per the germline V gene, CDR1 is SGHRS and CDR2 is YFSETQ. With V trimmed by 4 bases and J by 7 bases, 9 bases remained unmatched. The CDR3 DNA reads TGCGCCAGCAGCGCCCACAGGGGGGATAGGACCCAGTACTTC. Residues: CASSAHRGDRTQYF.

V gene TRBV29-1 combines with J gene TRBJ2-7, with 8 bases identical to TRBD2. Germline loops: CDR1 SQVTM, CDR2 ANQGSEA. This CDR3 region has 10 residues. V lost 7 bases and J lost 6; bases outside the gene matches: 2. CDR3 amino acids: CSAGGTEQYF. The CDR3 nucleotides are TGCAGCGCGGGAGGGACCGAGCAGTACTTC.

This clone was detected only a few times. CDR3 in DNA: TGTGCCAGCAGCCATACCGGACAGGGAAACATTCAGTACTTC. Translated, it gives CASSHTGQGNIQYF. The chain is built from TRBV11-3 and TRBJ2-4; 8 bases align to TRBD1. The CDR3 contains 14 residues. Trimming at V came to 5 bases and at J to 6 bases, leaving 6 bases not matched to a gene. The V gene's germline CDR1 is SGHNT and CDR2 YENEEA.

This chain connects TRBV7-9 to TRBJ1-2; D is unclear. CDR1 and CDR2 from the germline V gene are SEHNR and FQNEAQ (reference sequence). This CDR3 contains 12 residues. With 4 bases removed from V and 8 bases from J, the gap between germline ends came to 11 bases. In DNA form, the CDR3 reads TGTGCCAGCAGCTCAAACCCGGGGGGCTACACCTTC. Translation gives CASSSNPGGYTF.

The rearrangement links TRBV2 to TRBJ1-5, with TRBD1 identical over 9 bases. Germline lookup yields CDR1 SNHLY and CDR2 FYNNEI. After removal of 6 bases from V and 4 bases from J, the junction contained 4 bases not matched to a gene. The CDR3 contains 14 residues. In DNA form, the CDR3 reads TGTGCCAGCAGGACGGGACAGGGTAATCAGCCCCAGCATTTT. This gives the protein CASRTGQGNQPQHF.

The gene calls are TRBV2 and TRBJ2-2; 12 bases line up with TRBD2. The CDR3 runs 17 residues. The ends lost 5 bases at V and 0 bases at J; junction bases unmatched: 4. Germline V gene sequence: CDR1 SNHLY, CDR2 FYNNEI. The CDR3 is CASSTLAGGANTGELFF. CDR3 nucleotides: TGTGCCAGCAGTACGCTAGCGGGAGGGGCGAACACCGGGGAGCTGTTTTTT.

The CDR3 reads CASSFSTSAYEQYF. As DNA, the CDR3 is TGCGCCAGCAGCTTTAGCACTAGCGCCTACGAGCAGTACTTC. V is TRBV5-1 and J is TRBJ2-7, with TRBD2 identical over 7 bases. J was trimmed by 2 bases and V by 2 bases; bases with no gene match: 4. The CDR3 has 14 residues. Germline CDR1 is SGHRS and CDR2 is YFSETQ.

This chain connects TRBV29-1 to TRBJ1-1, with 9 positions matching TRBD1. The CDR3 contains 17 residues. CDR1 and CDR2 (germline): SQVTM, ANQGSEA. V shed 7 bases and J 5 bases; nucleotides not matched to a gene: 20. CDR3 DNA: TGCAGCGGAGGAGGGAAGGCGGCACAGGGGGCGCGGACTGAAGCTTTCTTT. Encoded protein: CSGGGKAAQGARTEAFF.

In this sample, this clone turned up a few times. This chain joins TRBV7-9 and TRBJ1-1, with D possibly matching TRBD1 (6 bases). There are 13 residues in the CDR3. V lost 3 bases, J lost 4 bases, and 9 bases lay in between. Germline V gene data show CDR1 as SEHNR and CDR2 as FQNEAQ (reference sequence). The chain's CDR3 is CASSFRGSTEAFF. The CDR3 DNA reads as TGTGCCAGCAGCTTCAGGGGTAGCACTGAAGCTTTCTTT.

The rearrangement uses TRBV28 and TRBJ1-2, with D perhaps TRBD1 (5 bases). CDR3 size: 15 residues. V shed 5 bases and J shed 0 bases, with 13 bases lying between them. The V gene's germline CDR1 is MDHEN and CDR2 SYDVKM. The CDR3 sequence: CASSDGGGANYGYTF. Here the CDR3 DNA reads TGTGCCAGCAGTGATGGGGGAGGGGCTAACTATGGCTACACCTTC.

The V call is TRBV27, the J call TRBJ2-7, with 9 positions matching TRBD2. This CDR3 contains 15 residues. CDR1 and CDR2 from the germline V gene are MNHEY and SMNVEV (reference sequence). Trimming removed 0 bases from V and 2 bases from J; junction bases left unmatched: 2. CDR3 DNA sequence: TGTGCCAGCAGTTTATCTAGCGGGGGACCCTACGAGCAGTACTTC. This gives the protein CASSLSSGGPYEQYF.

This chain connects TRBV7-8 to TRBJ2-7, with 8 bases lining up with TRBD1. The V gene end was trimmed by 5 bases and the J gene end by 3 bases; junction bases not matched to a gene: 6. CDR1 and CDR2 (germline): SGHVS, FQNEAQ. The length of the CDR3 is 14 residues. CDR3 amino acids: CASSPRGLSYEQYF. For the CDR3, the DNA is TGTGCCAGCAGCCCCAGGGGGCTGAGCTACGAGCAGTACTTC.

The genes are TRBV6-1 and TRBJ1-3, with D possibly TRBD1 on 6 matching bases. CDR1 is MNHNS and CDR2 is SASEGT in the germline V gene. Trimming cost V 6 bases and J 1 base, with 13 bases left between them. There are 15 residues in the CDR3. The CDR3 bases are TGTGCCAGCAGGTACAGGGATAAGTCTGGAAACACCATATATTTT. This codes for CASRYRDKSGNTIYF.

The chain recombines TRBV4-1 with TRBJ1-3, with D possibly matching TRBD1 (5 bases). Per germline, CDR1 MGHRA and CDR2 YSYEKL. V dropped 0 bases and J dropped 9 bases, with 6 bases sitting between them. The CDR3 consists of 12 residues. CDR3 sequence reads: CASSQDGGTIYF. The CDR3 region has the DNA TGCGCCAGCAGCCAAGACGGGGGCACCATATATTTT.

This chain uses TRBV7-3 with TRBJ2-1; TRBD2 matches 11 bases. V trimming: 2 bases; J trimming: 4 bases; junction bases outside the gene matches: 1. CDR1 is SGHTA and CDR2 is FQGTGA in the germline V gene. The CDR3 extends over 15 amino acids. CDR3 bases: TGTGCCAGCAGCTTAGGACTAGCGGGTTACAATGAGCAGTTCTTC. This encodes CASSLGLAGYNEQFF.

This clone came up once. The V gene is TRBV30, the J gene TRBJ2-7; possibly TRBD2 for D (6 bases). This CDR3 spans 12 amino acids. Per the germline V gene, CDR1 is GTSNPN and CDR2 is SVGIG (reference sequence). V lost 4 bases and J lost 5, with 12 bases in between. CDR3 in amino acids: CAWTQTRDEQYF. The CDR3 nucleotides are TGTGCCTGGACCCAGACTAGGGACGAGCAGTACTTC.

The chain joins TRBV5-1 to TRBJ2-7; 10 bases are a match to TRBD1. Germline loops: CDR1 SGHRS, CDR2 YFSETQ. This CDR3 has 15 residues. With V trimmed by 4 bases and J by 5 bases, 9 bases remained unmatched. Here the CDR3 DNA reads TGCGCCAGCAGCCCCGGGGGGGGACAGGGGAACGAGCAGTACTTC. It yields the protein CASSPGGGQGNEQYF.

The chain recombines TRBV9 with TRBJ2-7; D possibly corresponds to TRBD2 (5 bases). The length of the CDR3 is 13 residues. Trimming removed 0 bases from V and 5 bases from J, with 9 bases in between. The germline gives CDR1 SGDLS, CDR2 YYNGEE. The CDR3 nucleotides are TGTGCCAGCAGCGTAGTAGAGGGAAACGAGCAGTACTTC. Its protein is CASSVVEGNEQYF.

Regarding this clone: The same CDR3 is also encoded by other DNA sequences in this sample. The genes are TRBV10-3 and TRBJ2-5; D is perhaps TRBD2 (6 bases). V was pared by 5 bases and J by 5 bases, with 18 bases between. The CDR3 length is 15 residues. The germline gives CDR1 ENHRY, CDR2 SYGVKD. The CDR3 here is CAISTPGGIKETQYF. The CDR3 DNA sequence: TGTGCCATCAGTACCCCCGGCGGGATAAAGGAGACCCAGTACTTC.